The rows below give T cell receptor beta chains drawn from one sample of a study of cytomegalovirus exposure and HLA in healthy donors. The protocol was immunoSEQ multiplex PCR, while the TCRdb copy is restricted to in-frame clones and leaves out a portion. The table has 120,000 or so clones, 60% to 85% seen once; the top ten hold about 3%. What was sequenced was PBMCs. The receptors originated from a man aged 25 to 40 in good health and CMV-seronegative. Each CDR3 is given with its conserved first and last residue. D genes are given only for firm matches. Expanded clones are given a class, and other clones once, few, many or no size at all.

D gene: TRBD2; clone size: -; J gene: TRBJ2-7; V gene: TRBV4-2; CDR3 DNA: TGTGCCAGCAGCCACCCTAGCGGGGGAAGCTCCTACGAGCAGTACTTC; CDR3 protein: CASSHPSGGSSYEQYF
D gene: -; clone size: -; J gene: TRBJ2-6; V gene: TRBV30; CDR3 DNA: TGTGCCTGCCTAACAGGGTACTCTGGGGCCAACGTCCTGACTTTC; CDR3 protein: CACLTGYSGANVLTF
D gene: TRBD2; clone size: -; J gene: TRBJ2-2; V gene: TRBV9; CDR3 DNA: TGTGCCAGCAGCGTAGTACTAGCGGGGGCCTTTTCCAACACCGGGGAGCTGTTTTTT; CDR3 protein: CASSVVLAGAFSNTGELFF
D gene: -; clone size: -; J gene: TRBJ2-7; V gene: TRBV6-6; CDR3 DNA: TGTGCCAGCAGTTACCTCCAGGGCTCCTACGAGCAGTACTTC; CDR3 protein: CASSYLQGSYEQYF
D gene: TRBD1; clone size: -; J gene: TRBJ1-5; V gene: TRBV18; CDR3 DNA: TGTGCCAGCTCACCATACGGACAGGATAATCAGCCCCAGCATTTT; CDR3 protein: CASSPYGQDNQPQHF
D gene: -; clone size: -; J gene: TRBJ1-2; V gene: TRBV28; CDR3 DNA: TGTGCCAGCAGTAACGACAGGTCTCCGTTTGGCTACACCTTC; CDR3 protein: CASSNDRSPFGYTF
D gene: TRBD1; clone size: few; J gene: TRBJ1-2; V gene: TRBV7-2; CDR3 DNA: TGTGCCAGCAGCGCCAAGACAGGGGGAATTAACTATGGCTACACCTTC; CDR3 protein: CASSAKTGGINYGYTF
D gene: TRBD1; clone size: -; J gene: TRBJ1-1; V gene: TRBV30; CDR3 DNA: TGTGCCTGGAGGGGAACGGACAGGGTGGACACTGAAGCTTTCTTT; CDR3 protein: CAWRGTDRVDTEAFF
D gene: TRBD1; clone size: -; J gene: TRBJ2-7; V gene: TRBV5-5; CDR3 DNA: TGTGCCAGCAGCAGACGGACAGGTCTTCCCTACGAGCAGTACTTC; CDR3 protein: CASSRRTGLPYEQYF
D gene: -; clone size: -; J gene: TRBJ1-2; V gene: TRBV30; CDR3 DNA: TGTGCCTGGAGTGTCGGGGGGAGTGGCTACACCTTC; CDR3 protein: CAWSVGGSGYTF
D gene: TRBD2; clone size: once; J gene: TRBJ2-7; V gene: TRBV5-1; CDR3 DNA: TGCGCCAGCAGCTCCTCGGGAGGGAATGTTCGTGGCGAGCAGTACTTC; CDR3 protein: CASSSSGGNVRGEQYF
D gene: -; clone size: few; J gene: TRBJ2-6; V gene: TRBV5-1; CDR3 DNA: TGCGCCAGCAGCTTGGTTGAGGGAAGCGGGGCCAACGTCCTGACTTTC; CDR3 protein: CASSLVEGSGANVLTF
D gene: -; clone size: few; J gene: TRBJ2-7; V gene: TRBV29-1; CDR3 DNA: TGCAGCGTTGAACAGGGTGAGCAGTACTTC; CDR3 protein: CSVEQGEQYF
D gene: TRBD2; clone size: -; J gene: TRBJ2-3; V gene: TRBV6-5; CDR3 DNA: TGTGCCAGCGCCGCGGGGGGCCGGGCAGATACGCAGTATTTT; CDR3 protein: CASAAGGRADTQYF
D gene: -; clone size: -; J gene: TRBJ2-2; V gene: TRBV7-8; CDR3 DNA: TGTGCCAGCAGCTTAGGGACTACGAACACCGGGGAGCTGTTTTTT; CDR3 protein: CASSLGTTNTGELFF